This paragraph covers one T cell receptor (beta chain) sequence. What it recognizes is unknown. The investigators amplified TCR beta CDR3 regions from RNA transcripts. A first-round RT-PCR of the TCR CDR3 used the HTBI primer set. TCRdb independently ran MiXCR on the multiplex PCR reads; one entry per CDR3 protein. The repertoire holds hundreds of thousands of distinct CDR3 sequences, with about a fifth as singletons. This specimen comes from a study of T cells in Graves' hyperthyroidism and ophthalmopathy. J was trimmed by 3 bases and V by 6 bases; bases with no gene match: 3. Germline CDR1 is ENHRY and CDR2 is SYGVKD. The CDR3 is 14 residues long. Findings and caveats of the study: Most clonotypes expanded in the thyroid (above 0.001) were also present in blood.

Fresh peripheral blood, under 11 ml, yielded the PBMCs. Sequenced sample: blood. The clonotype comes from a man aged 25 to 40 with Graves' ophthalmopathy. The chain employs TRBV10-3 and TRBJ2-2, with 8 bases aligning to TRBD1. Here the CDR3 reads CAIRDRADTGELFF. CDR3 nucleotides: TGTGCCATCAGGGACAGGGCGGACACCGGGGAGCTGTTTTTT.